This T cell receptor (beta chain) was identified during a study of shared clonotypes between healthy human individuals. The CDR3 loop spans 13 amino acids. Germline loops: CDR1 MDHEN, CDR2 SYDVKM. V lost 6 bases to trimming and J lost 0 bases, with 8 bases between them. TCRdb's copy holds only in-frame clones and misses some; the assay was immunoSEQ multiplex PCR. The repertoire holds about 1 million clones, about 77% seen once, with nearly 1.5% in the top ten. This clonotype was obtained from a man aged 18-30 years in good health. J is TRBJ1-2 and V is TRBV28; D not resolved. The specimen sequenced was memory CD4+ T cells sorted from blood. This sample's subset: CD45RA-negative fraction. Here the CDR3 DNA reads TGTGCCAGCAGAAAACGAACTAACTATGGCTACACCTTC. Encoded protein: CASRKRTNYGYTF.